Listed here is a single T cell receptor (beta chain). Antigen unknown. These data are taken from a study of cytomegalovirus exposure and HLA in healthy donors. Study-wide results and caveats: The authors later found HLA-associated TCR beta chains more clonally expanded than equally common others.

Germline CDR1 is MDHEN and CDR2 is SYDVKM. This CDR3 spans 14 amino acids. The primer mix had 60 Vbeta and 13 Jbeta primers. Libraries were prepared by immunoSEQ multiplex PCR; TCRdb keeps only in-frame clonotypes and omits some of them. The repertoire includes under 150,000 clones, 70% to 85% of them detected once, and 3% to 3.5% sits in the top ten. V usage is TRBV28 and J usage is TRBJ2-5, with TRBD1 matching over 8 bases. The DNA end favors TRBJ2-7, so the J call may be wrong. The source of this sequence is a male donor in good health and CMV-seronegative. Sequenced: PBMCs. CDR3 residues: CASSPGQGGSEQYF. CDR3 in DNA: TGTGCCAGCAGTCCCGGACAGGGAGGAAGCGAGCAGTACTTC.